This is a list of T cell receptor beta chains from one sample in a study of blood T cell repertoires in COVID-19. Profiling relied on immunoSEQ multiplex PCR, and the TCRdb table lists in-frame clones only, not all of them. Of 400,000 or so clones listed, 88% were seen once; the top ten hold around 2%. The sequencing sample was made of PBMCs or T cells enriched from blood (not recorded which). The source of these receptors is a woman aged 40 to 50 with acute COVID-19. Both conserved end residues are part of each CDR3. D genes are given only for firm matches. Size is stated for part of the rows, as once, few or many counts, or as a class when the clone is expanded.

>TRBD1|TRBV2|TRBJ2-7|-
TGTGCCAGCAGCGCAGGGACAGGGACGGCCTACGAGCAGTACTTC
CASSAGTGTAYEQYF
>-|TRBV5-1|TRBJ1-2|-
TGCGCCAGCAGCTTGGTGGAGGGGCCATCGTCCTTCTATGGCTACACCTTC
CASSLVEGPSSFYGYTF
>TRBD2|TRBV29-1|TRBJ2-3|-
TGCAGCGTTGAAAGTTCTAGCGGGACCACAGATACGCAGTATTTT
CSVESSSGTTDTQYF
>-|TRBV2|TRBJ1-1|few
TGTGCCAGCAGTGAATCCAGGGTGAACACTGAAGCTTTCTTT
CASSESRVNTEAFF
>TRBD1|TRBV24-1|TRBJ1-2|-
TGTGCCACCAGTGATGGGACAGGGGACTATGGCTACACCTTC
CATSDGTGDYGYTF
>TRBD1|TRBV7-9|TRBJ1-4|-
TGTGCCAGCAGCCCGTGGGACAGGGAAGGAGGAGAAAAACTGTTTTTT
CASSPWDREGGEKLFF
>-|TRBV2|TRBJ2-7|few
TGTGCCAGCAGTACTTCCAGGGTGAACGAGCAGTACTTC
CASSTSRVNEQYF
>TRBD1|TRBV11-2|TRBJ1-1|-
TGTGCCAGCAGCCCCTGGGACAGGGACTACGAAGCTTTCTTT
CASSPWDRDYEAFF
>TRBD1|TRBV10-3|TRBJ1-2|-
TGTGCCATCAGTGATGGACAGGGCTATGGCTACACCTTC
CAISDGQGYGYTF
>-|TRBV3-1/TRBV3-2|TRBJ1-2|-
TGTGCCAGCAGCCAAGATGGCAGGGTAAATGGCTACACCTTC
CASSQDGRVNGYTF
>-|TRBV6-5|TRBJ1-5|once
TGTGCCAGCAGGAAAGCAGGGGAAAGTCAGCCCCAGCATTTT
CASRKAGESQPQHF
>-|TRBV3-1/TRBV3-2|TRBJ1-6|-
TGTGCCAGCGGGGGCGATTCACCCCTCCACTTT
CASGGDSPLHF
>-|TRBV7-9|TRBJ1-3|-
TGTGCCAGCAGACAGGACAAGGCTGGAAACACCATATATTTT
CASRQDKAGNTIYF
>TRBD1|TRBV7-8|TRBJ2-5|-
TGTGCCAGCAGCTTAACCGTAAGACAGGGGCAAGAGACCCAGTACTTC
CASSLTVRQGQETQYF
>TRBD2|TRBV9|TRBJ2-2|-
TGTGCCAGCAGCGTCCCGGGGGGAAACACCGGGGAGCTGTTTTTT
CASSVPGGNTGELFF
>-|TRBV2|TRBJ2-5|once
TGTGCCAGCAGGCTAGAGTACCAAGAGACCCAGTACTTC
CASRLEYQETQYF
>TRBD1|TRBV28|TRBJ2-1|-
TGTGCCAGTCGAGGACCGGGACAGGGGAAGTTCTTC
CASRGPGQGKFF
>-|TRBV5-1|TRBJ1-3|-
TGCGCCAGCAGCTTGGTTGGAGGGTCGGAAAACACCATATATTTT
CASSLVGGSENTIYF
>-|TRBV27|TRBJ1-2|-
TGTGCCAGCAGTTCTCCGGTAACGAAGGGCTACACCTTC
CASSSPVTKGYTF
>-|TRBV7-9|TRBJ1-6|-
TGTGCCAGCAGCTTAGGCGCTAATTCACCCCTCCACTTT
CASSLGANSPLHF